Each of the 14 T cell receptor beta chains below was sequenced from the same sample in a study of vaccination and CD4 T cells after COVID-19. These receptors' antigens are unknown. Treatment: roughly 10-day PBMC culture with coronavirus spike peptide pools or control peptides (ViraFEST assay). With the Oncomine TCR Beta short-read assay, DNA from cultured CD4+ T cells was sequenced. TCRdb independently ran MiXCR on the PCR reads; one entry per CDR3 protein. The sample lists about 16,000 distinct CDR3 sequences, around 37% occurring once. The sequenced sample was cultured CD4+ T cells from blood. These receptor sequences come from a human donor with COVID-19.

This clonotype was observed a handful of times. Here the CDR3 DNA reads TGTGCCAGCAGCGACGGGACAGGGTTGGGTGTAACCAAAAACATTCAGTACTTC. Amino acid sequence: CASSDGTGLGVTKNIQYF. The rearrangement uses TRBV7-2 and TRBJ2-4, with 9 positions matching TRBD1. This CDR3 comprises 18 residues. Germline V gene lookup returns CDR1 SGHTA and CDR2 FQGNSA. V gave up 5 bases and J gave up 2 bases; unmatched junction bases: 13.

V is TRBV12-3 or TRBV12-4 and J is TRBJ2-1; D might be TRBD1 or TRBD2, each matching 6 bases. This CDR3 contains 17 residues. Trimming shortened V by 0 bases and J by 5 bases, and 17 bases separated the two germline ends. The CDR3 sequence is CASSLAPGAVGDNEQFF. The CDR3 nucleotides read TGTGCCAGCAGTTTAGCACCGGGGGCCGTAGGGGACAATGAGCAGTTCTTC.

This clonotype was observed a few times. This chain connects TRBV20-1 to TRBJ1-2; maybe TRBD1 (5 bases). The length of the CDR3 is 13 residues. Looked up from germline, CDR1 is DFQATT and CDR2 is SNEGSKA (reference sequence). Trimming shortened V by 1 base and J by 6 bases, and 12 bases separated the two germline ends. The DNA of the CDR3 is TGCAGTGCTAGAGTCCCAGACAGAAATGGCTACACCTTC. This codes for CSARVPDRNGYTF.

Only one count was recorded for this clonotype. The chain links TRBV21-1 to TRBJ2-7. TRBV21-1 is described as a pseudogene. CDR3 length equals 13 residues. CDR3 region: CASSKEQTYEQYF. The CDR3 coding sequence is TGTGCCAGCAGCAAAGAGCAGACTTACGAGCAGTACTTC.

The rearrangement joins TRBV5-4 to TRBJ2-5; TRBD1 matches at 7 bases. The CDR3 is made up of 15 amino acids. Trimming removed 1 base from V and 4 bases from J; junction bases left unmatched: 7. Looked up from germline, CDR1 is SGHNT and CDR2 is YYREEE (reference sequence). CDR3 nucleotides: TGTGCCAGCAGCTTGAAGGGACAGAGATTAGAGACCCAGTACTTC. Translating gives CASSLKGQRLETQYF.

The chain has TRBV5-8 and TRBJ1-2; TRBD1 agrees at 12 bases. V gave up 4 bases and J gave up 8 bases; unmatched junction bases: 6. This CDR3 contains 14 residues. The V gene's germline CDR1 is SGHTS and CDR2 YDEGEE. The DNA for the CDR3 is TGTGCCAGCAGCATCGGGACAGGGGGCACGGGCTACACCTTC. Protein product: CASSIGTGGTGYTF.

This clonotype was seen only a few times. The chain recombines TRBV6-2 or TRBV6-3 with TRBJ1-1, with a possible D match to TRBD1 (5 bases). The CDR3 is 11 residues long. With 6 bases removed from V and 4 bases from J, the gap between germline ends came to 6 bases. Germline values: CDR1 MNHEY, CDR2 SVGEGT. The CDR3 is CASRQGTEAFF. CDR3 coding DNA: TGTGCCAGCAGGCAGGGCACTGAAGCTTTCTTT.

This rearrangement joins TRBV19 to TRBJ1-5, with D possibly being TRBD1 (5 bases). Germline CDR1 LNHDA, CDR2 SQIVND (reference sequence). The germline V and J ends were trimmed by 6 bases and 6 bases, with 15 bases remaining between them. The CDR3 spans 14 residues. DNA of the CDR3: TGTGCCAGTAGACCCCCCAGGGCTGGTCAGCCCCAGCATTTT. Translated: CASRPPRAGQPQHF. The entire variable domain, with the rest obtained from reference TRBV19 and TRBJ1-5, is as follows: DGGITQSPKYLFRKEGQNVTLSCEQNLNHDAMYWYRQDPGQGLRLIYYSQIVNDFQKGDIAEGYSVSREKKESFPLTVTSAQKNPTAFYLCASRPPRAGQPQHFGDGTRLSIL.

The genes are TRBV4-1 and TRBJ1-5, with unresolved D. Germline V gives CDR1 MGHRA, CDR2 YSYEKL. The CDR3 spans 13 residues. V lost 1 base, J lost 4 bases, and 5 bases lay in between. The CDR3 DNA sequence: TGCGCCAGCAGCCAAGGACCAAATCAGCCCCAGCATTTT. The encoded protein is CASSQGPNQPQHF.

CDR3 nucleotide sequence: TGTGCCAGCAGACCAGGGGCTAGCACAGATACGCAGTATTTT. This encodes CASRPGASTDTQYF. V is TRBV7-6 and J is TRBJ2-3; the D gene is possibly TRBD1 (6 bases). In germline, CDR1 is SGHVS, CDR2 FNYEAQ. V dropped 6 bases and J dropped 0 bases, with 10 bases sitting between them. The CDR3 is 14 amino acids.

The chain recombines TRBV25-1 with TRBJ1-1, with a tentative D call TRBD1 (5 bases). CDR3 size: 14 residues. Trimming removed 6 bases at V and 1 base at J, with 12 bases between. From germline, CDR1 is MGHDK and CDR2 SYGVNS. CDR3 nucleotide sequence: TGTGCCAGCAGAAGGGACGGACGGAACACTGAAGCTTTCTTT. It encodes CASRRDGRNTEAFF.

The chain couples TRBV4-1 to TRBJ2-7; D may be TRBD1 (5 bases). The CDR3 length is 13 residues. Germline V gene sequence: CDR1 MGHRA, CDR2 YSYEKL. Trimming removed 0 bases at V and 5 bases at J, with 8 bases between. The CDR3 region has the DNA TGCGCCAGCAGCCAAGACAGGGTGAACGAGCAGTACTTC. Translating gives CASSQDRVNEQYF.

The rearrangement links TRBV21-1 to TRBJ2-7; the table's D call, TRBD1, has no DNA check behind it. TRBV21-1 is a pseudogene segment. This CDR3 is 11 amino acids long. The CDR3: CASSAPREQYF. The CDR3 region has the DNA TGTGCCAGCAGCGCCCCCCGCGAGCAGTACTTC.

The rearrangement joins TRBV6-5 to TRBJ1-5, with D maybe TRBD1 (6 bases). Germline V gene data show CDR1 as MNHEY and CDR2 as SVGAGI. This CDR3 has 13 residues. V gave up 4 bases and J gave up 7 bases, with 11 bases separating them. For the CDR3, the DNA is TGTGCCAGCAGTTCCCCAGGGGACCAGCCCCAGCATTTT. It codes for CASSSPGDQPQHF.